Included here is one TCR beta chain sequence, with context. Its antigen remains unknown. This sample stems from a study of T cell responses to AZD1222 COVID-19 vaccine. Assay: immunoSEQ multiplex PCR; the TCRdb copy retains only in-frame clones and omits some. Among roughly 25,000 clones, roughly nine tenths were seen once, and the ten largest hold approximately 7.8%. The study's findings and limits: Per reports, nearly half of all spike-specific TCRs target regions that are unmutated in variants. Sampled repertoires all dated from after the peak T cell response. Two AZD1222 doses significantly raised spike-specific TCR breadth and depth over controls. Females outnumbered males among donors, who were mostly white British; clonal diversity was possibly underestimated.

V gave up 0 bases and J gave up 1 base, with 11 bases separating them. Germline V lookup: CDR1 MNHEY, CDR2 SVGAGI. This CDR3 comprises 16 residues. The TCR sequence derives from an adult who received the AZD1222 COVID-19 vaccine. The V and J genes are TRBV6-5 and TRBJ2-3, with D tentatively TRBD1 (5 bases). This specimen was peripheral blood, taken 28 days after the second AZD1222 dose. The CDR3: CASSYSTGLGTDTQYF. CDR3 coding DNA: TGTGCCAGCAGTTACTCAACAGGATTGGGCACAGATACGCAGTATTTT.